Listed below are T cell receptor beta chains from one sample, sequenced in a study of T-cell memory formation after mild COVID-19. TCRdb used MiXCR to reprocess the 5' RACE reads, holding one entry per CDR3 protein. The table has roughly 600,000 distinct CDR3 sequences, around 17% seen once. The source material was PBMCs or a T cell subset sorted from them (not recorded which). The receptors were sampled from an adult woman who had mild COVID-19 (a few samples of this study predate the infection). Cell type and time point are not known. Each CDR3 is given with its conserved first and last residue. A D gene is named only where the DNA matches it firmly. The listing skips clone size in some rows; elsewhere it reads once, few, many or a size class.

J gene | CDR3 length | clone size | D gene | V gene | CDR3 DNA | CDR3 protein
TRBJ2-2 | 16 | NA | NA | TRBV7-2 | TGTGCCAGCAGCTTAGCTTGGGGGTTGAACACCGGGGAGCTGTTTTTT | CASSLAWGLNTGELFF
TRBJ2-7 | 13 | many | NA | TRBV7-9 | TGTGCCAGCAGCCCCGATAAGGGGCCCGAGCAGTACTTC | CASSPDKGPEQYF
TRBJ2-1 | 14 | NA | NA | TRBV20-1 | TGCAGTGCTAGTTCGGACGGCGCGGGGTCAGAGCAGTTCTTC | CSASSDGAGSEQFF
TRBJ1-5 | 14 | few | NA | TRBV20-1 | TGCAGTGCCGGCCATCCCGGGGGTCTTTACCCCCAGCATTTT | CSAGHPGGLYPQHF
TRBJ2-7 | 12 | few | NA | TRBV29-1 | TGCAGCGTTGTCAAAGACAGCTACGAGCAGTACTTC | CSVVKDSYEQYF
TRBJ2-6 | 19 | few | TRBD2 | TRBV7-3 | TGTGCCAGCAGCTCTCGGACTAGCGGCGCTTACTCTGGGGCCAACGTCCTGACTTTC | CASSSRTSGAYSGANVLTF
TRBJ2-6 | 19 | NA | NA | TRBV5-4 | TGTGCCAGCAGCTTCAAATCTTGGACAGTGAGCTCTGGGGCCAACGTCCTGACTTTC | CASSFKSWTVSSGANVLTF
TRBJ2-5 | 16 | few | TRBD2 | TRBV5-1 | TGCGCCAGCAGCTTGGTAGCGGGAGAAGGACAAGAGACCCAGTACTTC | CASSLVAGEGQETQYF
TRBJ1-2 | 16 | many | TRBD1 | TRBV4-2 | TGTGCCAGCAGCCAAGATGTGGGACAGGGGGCTCAGGGCTACACCTTC | CASSQDVGQGAQGYTF
TRBJ2-7 | 16 | few | NA | TRBV21-1 | TGTGCCAGCAGCAAAGGGAGGGGCCGCACGTCCGGCGAGCAGTACTTC | CASSKGRGRTSGEQYF
TRBJ2-7 | 15 | NA | TRBD1 | TRBV6-1 | TGTGCCAGCAGTGTCACCGGGACAGCTAACTACGAGCAGTACTTC | CASSVTGTANYEQYF
TRBJ2-7 | 11 | few | NA | TRBV2 | TGTGCCAGCACGACAGTCCGCGAGCAGTACTTC | CASTTVREQYF
TRBJ1-1 | 15 | few | TRBD1 | TRBV25-1 | TGTGCCAGCAGCACTCGGACAGGGGGGGACACTGAAGCTTTCTTT | CASSTRTGGDTEAFF
TRBJ2-7 | 11 | many | NA | TRBV30 | TGTGCCTGGAGTGTGGGGCCCGAGCAGTACTTC | CAWSVGPEQYF